This T cell receptor beta chain comes out of a study of OX40 agonist ivuxolimab in advanced cancers. Clones were sequenced by immunoSEQ multiplex PCR, and TCRdb holds only the in-frame ones, with some missing. This sample has tens of thousands of clones, with about 80% found just once. The CDR3 is 14 amino acids. Trimming shortened V by 5 bases and J by 6 bases, and 16 bases separated the two germline ends. Germline V CDR1 and CDR2: MNHEY, SVGAGI. This sequence originates from an adult with an advanced solid tumor such as melanoma, head and neck, liver or kidney cancer. The sample was CD4+ or CD8+ T cells sorted from blood, taken in a trial of the OX40 agonist ivuxolimab. The genes are TRBV6-5 and TRBJ1-1, with D possibly matching TRBD1 (6 bases). CDR3 sequence: CASSKVQGLAEAFF. The CDR3 DNA reads as TGTGCCAGCAGTAAGGTACAGGGACTGGCTGAAGCTTTCTTT.